These 25 T cell receptor beta chains came from one sample sequenced in a study of blood T cell repertoires in COVID-19. Some clones are missing from TCRdb's copy, which holds only in-frame ones; the method was immunoSEQ multiplex PCR. Of under 450,000 clones listed, 70% to 85% are singletons. The material sequenced was peripheral blood. These TCRs come from a human donor with acute or convalescent COVID-19. The donor label of this sample is uncertain.

This clone appeared once. Written as DNA, the CDR3 is TGTGCCAGCGGACAGTTCCAATATGGCTACACCTTC. This encodes CASGQFQYGYTF. The chain carries TRBV6-5 and TRBJ1-2, with D maybe TRBD1 (6 bases). The V and J ends lost 8 bases and 5 bases respectively, with 12 bases between them. Germline loops: CDR1 MNHEY, CDR2 SVGAGI. This CDR3 has 12 residues.

Note on this clone: No conserved phenylalanine or tryptophan ends this CDR3, so it is likely a read error. The DNA is left out, because the CDR3 cannot be placed on it with certainty; the CDR3 is given as TCRdb lists it. This chain uses TRBV20-1 with TRBJ1-2; the table gives TRBD1 as D, unverified against the DNA. The CDR3 is 10 residues long, counting both termini. Germline V gene data show CDR1 as DFQATT and CDR2 as SNEGSKA (reference sequence). CDR3 sequence: CSARLVLGPL.

The rearrangement joins TRBV25-1 to TRBJ2-3; TRBD1 aligns across 9 bases. The V and J ends lost 2 bases and 4 bases, in that order; junction bases with no gene match: 4. CDR3 size: 15 residues. Germline values: CDR1 MGHDK, CDR2 SYGVNS. The CDR3 nucleotides are TGTGCCAGCAGTGAAAAGGGGACAGGGTCAGATACGCAGTATTTT. Amino acids: CASSEKGTGSDTQYF.

This sequence joins TRBV10-1 and TRBJ2-1; TRBD2 might be the D (6 bases). The CDR3 is 14 amino acids. Trimming cost V 6 bases and J 2 bases, with 11 bases left between them. The germline V gene encodes CDR1 WNHNN and CDR2 SYGVQD (reference sequence). CDR3 amino acids: CASSGPGAYNEQFF. CDR3 DNA: TGCGCCAGCAGCGGGCCGGGGGCCTACAATGAGCAGTTCTTC.

The sample holds one count of this clone. The chain combines TRBV10-1 with TRBJ2-3; 8 bases fit TRBD2. With V trimmed by 7 bases and J by 4 bases, 10 bases remained unmatched. The CDR3 extends over 15 amino acids. CDR1 is WNHNN and CDR2 is SYGVQD in the germline V gene (reference sequence). CDR3 sequence: CASTVTGTSPDTQYF. Here the CDR3 DNA reads TGCGCCAGCACCGTAACCGGGACTAGTCCAGATACGCAGTATTTT.

The gene calls are TRBV18 and TRBJ2-3, with 8 nucleotides matching TRBD1. CDR1 and CDR2 from the germline V gene are KGHSH and LQKENI. This CDR3 spans 16 amino acids. V shed 6 bases, J shed 0 bases, and the junction held 8 bases outside the gene matches. The CDR3 nucleotides are TGTGCCAGCTCGACAGCGACAGGGGTTAGCACAGATACGCAGTATTTT. Its translation: CASSTATGVSTDTQYF.

This clone was counted a single time. The chain employs TRBV7-2 and TRBJ2-1; D is possibly TRBD2 (5 bases). V was shortened by 0 bases and J by 7 bases, with 7 bases between the two germline ends. The CDR3 is 13 amino acids. Germline CDR1 SGHTA, CDR2 FQGNSA. CDR3 sequence (DNA): TGTGCCAGCAGCTTAGCGAGGACTAATGAGCAGTTCTTC. This encodes CASSLARTNEQFF.

V and J are TRBV5-6 and TRBJ1-2; the D is unclear. Trimming removed 0 bases from V and 9 bases from J, with 9 bases in between. Germline V gene data show CDR1 as SGHDT and CDR2 as YYEEEE. CDR3 length: 12 amino acids. The CDR3 DNA reads TGTGCCAGCAGCTTGGATCCGGGAAGCTACACCTTC. Protein sequence: CASSLDPGSYTF.

The chain has TRBV21-1 and TRBJ1-1; the DNA was not used to check the table's D call, TRBD1. TRBV21-1 is a pseudogene. CDR3 length equals 17 residues. The CDR3 loop is CASNNRDSLFMNTEAFF. DNA for the CDR3: TGTGCCAGCAACAACCGGGACAGCCTCTTCATGAACACTGAAGCTTTCTTT.

This clone showed up many times. CDR3 sequence: CASSALGLPGELFF. CDR3 DNA: TGCGCCAGCAGTGCCCTTGGCCTCCCCGGGGAGCTGTTTTTT. The chain links TRBV10-1 to TRBJ2-2; D gene unclear. The CDR3 spans 14 residues. Germline V lookup: CDR1 WNHNN, CDR2 SYGVQD (reference sequence). V was shortened by 4 bases and J by 6 bases, with 12 bases between the two germline ends.

Ten or more counts support this clone. V usage is TRBV3-1 (or the pseudogene TRBV3-2) and J usage is TRBJ2-2, with D possibly TRBD1 on 5 matching bases. CDR3 length equals 13 residues. V lost 4 bases to trimming and J lost 5 bases, with 8 bases between them. The V gene's germline CDR1 is LGHDT and CDR2 YNNKEL (reference sequence). The CDR3 DNA reads TGTGCCAGCAGCCGAAGGGGAACCGGGGAGCTGTTTTTT. This gives the protein CASSRRGTGELFF.

The chain is built from TRBV28 and TRBJ2-1; D ambiguous. This CDR3 contains 13 residues. The germline CDR1 and CDR2 sequences are MDHEN and SYDVKM. V was shortened by 6 bases and J by 9 bases, with 15 bases between the two germline ends. The CDR3 bases are TGTGCCAGCAGATCCCCCAGTCTTATTGAGCAGTTCTTC. Translating it yields CASRSPSLIEQFF.

This CDR3 is CSVEGPTGGIPNYGYTF. The DNA for the CDR3 is TGCAGCGTTGAAGGGCCGACAGGGGGAATCCCAAACTATGGCTACACCTTC. V is TRBV29-1 and J is TRBJ1-2; 9 bases align to TRBD1. The CDR3 is 17 residues long. The ends lost 1 base at V and 2 bases at J; junction bases unmatched: 11. Looked up from germline, CDR1 is SQVTM and CDR2 is ANQGSEA. Together with reference TRBV29-1 and TRBJ1-2, the CDR3 gives the full variable domain: SAVISQKPSRDICQRGTSLTIQCQVDSQVTMMFWYRQQPGQSLTLIATANQGSEATYESGFVIDKFPISRPNLTFSTLTVSNMSPEDSSIYLCSVEGPTGGIPNYGYTFGSGTRLTVV.

This clone was seen just once. This chain uses TRBV28 with TRBJ1-5; D remains ambiguous. Trimming left V 2 bases short and J 6 bases short, with 14 bases between. The CDR3 spans 15 residues. Looked up from germline, CDR1 is MDHEN and CDR2 is SYDVKM. Here the CDR3 DNA reads TGTGCCAGCAGTTTAGCTCGCCTCAGTGGTCAGCCCCAGCATTTT. Its translation: CASSLARLSGQPQHF.

The rearrangement joins TRBV2 to TRBJ2-1; 10 nucleotides line up with TRBD1. This CDR3 has 13 residues. CDR1 SNHLY and CDR2 FYNNEI come from the germline V gene. V was clipped by 5 bases and J by 6 bases; unmatched bases: 1. The CDR3 DNA is TGTGCCAGCAGTCGGGACAGGGGCAATGAGCAGTTCTTC. The encoded protein is CASSRDRGNEQFF.

Regarding this clone: Distinct nucleotide sequences in the sample also encode this CDR3. The chain carries TRBV2 and TRBJ2-1; a weak D match, TRBD1 (6 bases). Germline assignment: CDR1 SNHLY and CDR2 FYNNEI. V lost 4 bases, J lost 4 bases, and 8 bases lay in between. CDR3 length equals 13 residues. In DNA, the CDR3 is TGTGCCAGCAGTGGGCAGGGGTACAATGAGCAGTTCTTC. Residues: CASSGQGYNEQFF.

J is TRBJ2-1 and V is TRBV5-5; D uncertain. The V gene lost 0 bases and the J gene lost 14 bases, with 21 bases spanning the gap. This CDR3 comprises 15 residues. Per germline, CDR1 SGHKS and CDR2 YYEKEE (reference sequence). CDR3 region: CASSLVRGNGQRKFF. The CDR3 region has the DNA TGTGCCAGCAGCTTGGTTCGCGGAAATGGCCAGAGGAAGTTCTTC.

J is TRBJ2-3 and V is TRBV5-1; 12 nucleotides align to TRBD2. V was pared by 4 bases and J by 0 bases, with 3 bases of the junction left unmatched. Germline CDR1 reads SGHRS; CDR2 reads YFSETQ. The CDR3 has 16 residues. CDR3 residues: CASSRTSGASTDTQYF. CDR3 DNA: TGCGCCAGCAGCCGGACTAGCGGGGCTAGCACAGATACGCAGTATTTT.

The chain links TRBV18 to TRBJ1-4; 7 bases line up with TRBD1. CDR3 length: 16 amino acids. Germline lookup yields CDR1 KGHSH and CDR2 LQKENI. V trimming: 0 bases; J trimming: 1 base; junction bases outside the gene matches: 2. This CDR3 reads CASSPPRGQTNEKLFF. The DNA of the CDR3 is TGTGCCAGCTCACCACCGAGGGGGCAAACTAATGAAAAACTGTTTTTT.

The chain combines TRBV6-5 with TRBJ1-5; TRBD1 aligns across 7 bases. Germline-derived CDR1 and CDR2 are MNHEY and SVGAGI. This CDR3 is 15 amino acids long. With V trimmed by 4 bases and J by 8 bases, 11 bases remained unmatched. The CDR3 DNA is TGTGCCAGCAGTTCCCCACAGGGGACAAAGGAGCCCCAGCATTTT. Protein product: CASSSPQGTKEPQHF.

V and J are TRBV3-1 (or the pseudogene TRBV3-2) and TRBJ1-2, with 9 bases aligning to TRBD1. Trimming at V came to 2 bases and at J to 4 bases, leaving 8 bases not matched to a gene. The CDR3 is made up of 16 amino acids. The V gene's germline CDR1 is LGHDT and CDR2 YNNKEL (reference sequence). The CDR3 protein is CASSQQGGTGTYGYTF. For the CDR3, the DNA is TGTGCCAGCAGCCAACAAGGAGGGACAGGGACCTATGGCTACACCTTC.

Many counts were recorded for this clone. The J gene is TRBJ1-5, the V gene TRBV4-2, with a possible D match to TRBD1 (6 bases). CDR3 length: 15 amino acids. V was shortened by 3 bases and J by 4 bases, with 13 bases between the two germline ends. Germline V lookup: CDR1 LGHNA, CDR2 YNFKEQ. Here the CDR3 reads CASSQQDSPNQPQHF. CDR3 sequence (DNA): TGTGCCAGCAGCCAGCAGGACAGCCCGAATCAGCCCCAGCATTTT.

J is TRBJ2-2 and V is TRBV6-5, with D possibly matching TRBD2 (7 bases). Trimming took off 6 bases at V and 0 bases at J, with 11 bases between the two ends. The CDR3 runs 15 residues. The germline V gene has CDR1 MNHEY and CDR2 SVGAGI. CDR3 loop: CASRGGASNTGELFF. In DNA, the CDR3 is TGTGCCAGCAGAGGGGGGGCCTCGAACACCGGGGAGCTGTTTTTT.

The rearrangement joins TRBV5-6 to TRBJ1-1, with D possibly TRBD1 on 5 matching bases. Trimming shortened V by 4 bases and J by 5 bases, and 12 bases separated the two germline ends. The CDR3 is 13 residues long. The germline CDR1 and CDR2 sequences are SGHDT and YYEEEE. The CDR3 is CASSRVRGTEAFF. The DNA for the CDR3 is TGTGCCAGCAGCCGGGTACGGGGGACTGAAGCTTTCTTT.

The chain combines TRBV19 with TRBJ2-2, with 8 positions matching TRBD2. J was trimmed by 6 bases and V by 6 bases; bases with no gene match: 3. Germline lookup yields CDR1 LNHDA and CDR2 SQIVND (reference sequence). The CDR3 extends over 13 amino acids. The CDR3 DNA sequence: TGTGCCAGTAGCGGGGGGGGACCCGGGGAGCTGTTTTTT. Translation: CASSGGGPGELFF.